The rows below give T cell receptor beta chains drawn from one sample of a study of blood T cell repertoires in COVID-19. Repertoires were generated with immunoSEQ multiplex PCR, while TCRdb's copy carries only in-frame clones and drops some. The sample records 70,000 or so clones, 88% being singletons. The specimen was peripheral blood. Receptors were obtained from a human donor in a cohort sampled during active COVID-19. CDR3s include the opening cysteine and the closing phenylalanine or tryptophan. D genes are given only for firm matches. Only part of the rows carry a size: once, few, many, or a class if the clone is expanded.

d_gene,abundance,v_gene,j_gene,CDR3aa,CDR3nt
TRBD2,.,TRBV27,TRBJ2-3,CASSLGRPGAGTDTQYF,TGTGCCAGCAGTTTAGGGCGGCCGGGAGCGGGGACAGATACGCAGTATTTT
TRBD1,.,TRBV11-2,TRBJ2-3,CASSLTGQGAPDTQYF,TGTGCCAGCAGCCTAACGGGACAGGGGGCACCAGATACGCAGTATTTT
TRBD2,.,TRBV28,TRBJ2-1,CASSRAGGDNEQFF,TGTGCCAGCTCGCGAGCGGGGGGAGACAATGAGCAGTTCTTC
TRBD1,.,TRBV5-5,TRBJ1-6,CASSLGGTGHADSPLHF,TGTGCCAGCAGCTTGGGGGGGACAGGGCATGCCGATTCACCCCTCCACTTT
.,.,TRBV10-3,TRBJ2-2,CAISEEGLGITNTGELFF,TGTGCCATCAGTGAGGAGGGACTGGGGATAACGAACACCGGGGAGCTGTTTTTT
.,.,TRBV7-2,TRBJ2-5,CASSYQGDFGETQYF,TGTGCCAGCAGCTACCAAGGGGACTTTGGGGAGACCCAGTACTTC
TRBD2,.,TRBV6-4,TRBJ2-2,CASTREANTGELFF,TGTGCCAGCACACGGGAGGCGAACACCGGGGAGCTGTTTTTT
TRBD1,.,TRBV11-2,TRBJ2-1,CASSPDRAHEQFF,TGTGCCAGCAGCCCAGACAGGGCCCATGAGCAGTTCTTC
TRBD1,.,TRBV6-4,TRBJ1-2,CATLPPPTGTFYGYTF,TGTGCCACCCTGCCCCCCCCGACAGGGACCTTTTATGGCTACACCTTC
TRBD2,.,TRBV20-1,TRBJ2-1,CSASATTSGSYNEQFF,TGCAGTGCTAGTGCTACGACTAGCGGGAGTTACAATGAGCAGTTCTTC
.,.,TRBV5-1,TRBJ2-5,CASSLEGGETQYF,TGCGCCAGCAGCTTGGAGGGAGGAGAGACCCAGTACTTC
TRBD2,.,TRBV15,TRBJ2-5,CATSRIAGGPETQYF,TGTGCCACCAGCAGAATAGCGGGAGGGCCGGAGACCCAGTACTTC
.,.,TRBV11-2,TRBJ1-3,CASSPDRFRGNTIYF,TGTGCCAGCAGCCCCGACAGGTTTCGGGGAAACACCATATATTTT
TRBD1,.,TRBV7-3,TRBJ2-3,CASSPRGRDHTDTQYF,TGTGCCAGCAGCCCCAGGGGGCGGGACCACACAGATACGCAGTATTTT
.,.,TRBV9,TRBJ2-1,CASSASGPYNEQFF,TGTGCCAGCAGCGCTTCAGGGCCCTACAATGAGCAGTTCTTC
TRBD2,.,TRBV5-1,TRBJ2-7,CASSQGLSSSYEQYF,TGCGCCAGCAGCCAGGGACTATCCTCCTCCTACGAGCAGTACTTC
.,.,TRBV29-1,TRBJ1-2,CSVELLHYGYTF,TGCAGCGTTGAGCTTCTACACTATGGCTACACCTTC
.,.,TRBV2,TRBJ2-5,CASRGSRQETQYF,TGTGCCAGCAGAGGTAGCCGCCAAGAGACCCAGTACTTC
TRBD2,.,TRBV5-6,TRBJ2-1,CASSLLTGLAYNEQFF,TGTGCCAGCAGCCTTTTAACGGGACTAGCCTACAATGAGCAGTTCTTC
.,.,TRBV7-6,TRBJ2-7,CASSLSGTSDEQYF,TGTGCCAGCAGCCTATCAGGAACGTCCGACGAGCAGTACTTC
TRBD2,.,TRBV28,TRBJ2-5,CASSLTGRAMETQYF,TGTGCCAGCAGTTTAACGGGGAGGGCCATGGAGACCCAGTACTTC
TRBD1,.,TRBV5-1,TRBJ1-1,CASTMAGGTEAFF,TGCGCCAGCACTATGGCAGGGGGCACTGAAGCTTTCTTT
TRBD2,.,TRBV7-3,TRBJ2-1,CASSLTGLAGAFNEQFF,TGTGCCAGCAGCTTAACGGGACTAGCGGGAGCTTTCAATGAGCAGTTCTTC
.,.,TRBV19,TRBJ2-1,CASSYGDSYNEQFF,TGTGCCAGTAGCTACGGGGATAGCTACAATGAGCAGTTCTTC
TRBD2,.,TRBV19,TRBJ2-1,CASSPPAGDYYNEQFF,TGTGCCAGTAGTCCTCCAGCGGGAGACTACTACAATGAGCAGTTCTTC
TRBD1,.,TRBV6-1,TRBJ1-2,CASSEKGARGYTF,TGTGCCAGCAGTGAAAAGGGGGCGCGAGGCTACACCTTC
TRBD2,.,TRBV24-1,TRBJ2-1,CATSDLASGRAREQFF,TGTGCCACCAGTGATTTGGCTAGCGGGAGGGCCAGGGAGCAGTTCTTC
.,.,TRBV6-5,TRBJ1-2,CASTAGNYGYTF,TGTGCCAGCACCGCCGGGAACTATGGCTACACCTTC
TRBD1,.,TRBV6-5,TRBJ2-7,CASRLTGQTSGEQYF,TGTGCCAGCAGACTCACGGGACAGACCTCCGGGGAGCAGTACTTC
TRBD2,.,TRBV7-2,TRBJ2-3,CASSFQTSGRDTQYF,TGTGCCAGCAGCTTCCAGACTAGCGGGAGGGATACGCAGTATTTT
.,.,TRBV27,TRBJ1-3,CASSRGVGNTIYF,TGTGCCAGTAGCAGGGGTGTCGGAAACACCATATATTTT
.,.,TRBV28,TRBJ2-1,CASSRENEQFF,TGTGCCAGCAGTCGGGAGAATGAGCAGTTCTTC
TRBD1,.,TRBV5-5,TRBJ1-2,CASSHRQGRSGYTF,TGTGCCAGCAGCCACCGACAGGGGCGAAGTGGCTACACCTTC
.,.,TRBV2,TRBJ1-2,CASSERGASRGYTF,TGTGCCAGCAGTGAACGCGGGGCTTCGAGAGGCTACACCTTC
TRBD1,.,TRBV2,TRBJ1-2,CASSEGGTDYYGYTF,TGTGCCAGCAGTGAAGGGGGGACAGACTACTATGGCTACACCTTC
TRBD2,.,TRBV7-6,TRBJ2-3,CASSELSGALRTDTQYF,TGTGCCAGCAGCGAATTAAGCGGGGCCCTACGCACAGATACGCAGTATTTT
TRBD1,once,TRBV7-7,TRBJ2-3,CASSSRGQGPQYF,TGTGCCAGCAGCTCCCGGGGACAGGGCCCGCAGTATTTT
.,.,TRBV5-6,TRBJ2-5,CASSFWAVQETQYF,TGTGCCAGCAGCTTCTGGGCAGTTCAAGAGACCCAGTACTTC
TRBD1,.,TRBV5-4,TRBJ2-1,CASTSGQGAYNEQFF,TGTGCCAGCACCTCAGGACAGGGGGCTTACAATGAGCAGTTCTTC
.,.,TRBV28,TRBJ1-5,CASKSPRVGSNQPQHF,TGTGCCAGCAAATCTCCCAGGGTCGGGAGCAATCAGCCCCAGCATTTT
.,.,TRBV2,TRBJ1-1,CASVRGNTEAFF,TGTGCCAGCGTCCGGGGGAACACTGAAGCTTTCTTT
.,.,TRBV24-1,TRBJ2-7,CATSGATQDGAYEQYF,TGTGCCACCAGTGGAGCGACACAGGATGGAGCCTACGAGCAGTACTTC
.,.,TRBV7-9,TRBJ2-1,CAISLRGSGDNEQFF,TGTGCCATCTCCCTTAGAGGGTCTGGGGACAATGAGCAGTTCTTC
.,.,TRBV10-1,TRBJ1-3,CASSGTSGNTIYF,TGCGCCAGCAGTGGGACATCGGGAAACACCATATATTTT
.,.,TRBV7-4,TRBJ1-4,CASRWRVLGLFF,TGTGCCAGCAGGTGGAGGGTTCTGGGACTGTTTTTT
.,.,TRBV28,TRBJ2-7,CASSLPGTTGPSSHEQYF,TGTGCCAGCAGTTTACCGGGGACAACAGGCCCTTCCTCCCACGAGCAGTACTTC
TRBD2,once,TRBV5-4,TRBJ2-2,CASSPKGLAGGGLHTGELFF,TGTGCCAGCAGCCCCAAGGGACTAGCGGGAGGAGGCTTGCACACCGGGGAGCTGTTTTTT
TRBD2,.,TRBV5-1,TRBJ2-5,CASSLGWLADGQETQYF,TGCGCCAGCAGCTTGGGGTGGCTAGCGGACGGCCAAGAGACCCAGTACTTC
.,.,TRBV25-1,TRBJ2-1,CASSARDNLGALRNEQFF,TGTGCCAGCAGTGCTCGGGACAATCTAGGGGCCCTCCGGAATGAGCAGTTCTTC
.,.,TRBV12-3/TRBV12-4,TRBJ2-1,CASSPQAYNEQFF,TGTGCCAGCAGTCCCCAGGCCTACAATGAGCAGTTCTTC
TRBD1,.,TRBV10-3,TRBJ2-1,CAIRMDRDKEGLSEQFF,TGTGCCATCAGGATGGACAGGGATAAGGAGGGATTATCTGAGCAGTTCTTC
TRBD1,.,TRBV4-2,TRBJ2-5,CASSQGQGDQETQYF,TGTGCCAGCAGCCAAGGACAGGGTGATCAAGAGACCCAGTACTTC
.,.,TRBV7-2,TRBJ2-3,CASSLGGRGGADTQYF,TGTGCCAGCAGCTTAGGAGGTCGAGGTGGAGCGGATACGCAGTATTTT
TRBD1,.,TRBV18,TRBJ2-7,CASSPQGAGSYEQYF,TGTGCCAGCTCACCACAGGGGGCGGGCTCCTACGAGCAGTACTTC
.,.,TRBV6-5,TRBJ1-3,CASILEAGNTIYF,TGTGCCAGCATTTTAGAGGCTGGAAACACCATATATTTT
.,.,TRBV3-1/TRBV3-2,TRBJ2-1,CASSQAPPSPGDEQFF,TGTGCCAGCAGCCAAGCCCCCCCTTCCCCCGGAGATGAGCAGTTCTTC
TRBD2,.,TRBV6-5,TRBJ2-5,CASSSLRGREGETQYF,TGTGCCAGCAGTTCCCTCCGGGGGAGGGAGGGGGAGACCCAGTACTTC